This T cell receptor beta chain was obtained from a study of T cells in Graves' hyperthyroidism and ophthalmopathy. Whole-study context: At the time of initial diagnosis and before any treatment, peripheral blood was collected. Regarding the study as a whole: It was a median around 6 months before onset that the model predicted ophthalmopathy. The blood repertoire included most of the expanded thyroid clonotypes above 0.001.

Comments on this clonotype: Its matching antigen is unknown.

Among ophthalmopathy patients, the Clinical Activity Score reached at least 3, the NOSPECS grade reached at least 4, and duration remained under 3 months. The source material, RNA transcripts, was used to amplify TCR beta CDR3 regions. Using the HTBI primer set, a first-round RT-PCR was run on the TCR CDR3. MiXCR was run by TCRdb on the multiplex PCR reads, yielding one entry per CDR3 protein. Of approximately 600,000 distinct CDR3 sequences listed, 14% to 15% are singletons. This CDR3 has 15 amino acids. After removal of 0 bases from V and 7 bases from J, the junction contained 9 bases not matched to a gene. Germline V lookup: CDR1 DFQATT, CDR2 SNEGSKA (reference sequence).

The chain joins TRBV20-1 to TRBJ2-7, with 10 bases identical to TRBD1. Material for sequencing was blood. The receptor comes from a woman aged 40-49 years with Graves' ophthalmopathy. The CDR3 sequence: CSARDRTGGRKEQYF. Here the CDR3 DNA reads TGCAGTGCTAGAGATAGGACAGGGGGTCGAAAAGAGCAGTACTTC.